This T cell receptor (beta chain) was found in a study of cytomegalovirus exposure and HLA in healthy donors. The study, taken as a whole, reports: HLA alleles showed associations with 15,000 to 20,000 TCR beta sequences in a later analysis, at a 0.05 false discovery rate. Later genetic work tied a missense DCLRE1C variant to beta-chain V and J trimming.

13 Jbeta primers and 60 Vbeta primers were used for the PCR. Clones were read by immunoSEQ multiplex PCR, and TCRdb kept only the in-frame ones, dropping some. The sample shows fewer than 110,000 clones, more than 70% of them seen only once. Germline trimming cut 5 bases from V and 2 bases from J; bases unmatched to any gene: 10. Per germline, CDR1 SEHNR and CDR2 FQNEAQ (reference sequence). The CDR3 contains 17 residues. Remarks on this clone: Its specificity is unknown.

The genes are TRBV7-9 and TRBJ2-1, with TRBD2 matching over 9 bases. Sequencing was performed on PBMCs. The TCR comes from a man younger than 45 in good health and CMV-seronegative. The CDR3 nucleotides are TGTGCCAGCAGCCCTCCTCGCGGGGGGGCCGCCTACAATGAGCAGTTCTTC. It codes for CASSPPRGGAAYNEQFF.